This T cell receptor (beta chain) was identified during a study of shared clonotypes between healthy human individuals. Points from the study as a whole: Blood was the only sampled material, and tissue repertoires likely differ.

Germline CDR1 MGHRA, CDR2 YSYEKL. The CDR3 has 18 residues. V lost 3 bases and J 0 bases, leaving 20 bases between the germline ends. The study enrolled healthy HIV-negative adults without recent acute infections or vaccinations as donors. Adult Caucasians living in Nashville, Tennessee made up all of the donors. Here immunoSEQ multiplex PCR was the method, and the copy in TCRdb shows in-frame clones only, minus some. Among approximately 700,000 clones listed, around 73% were seen once. This clone appeared a single time. As yet, its antigen is unknown. The V call is TRBV4-1, the J call TRBJ1-2, with TRBD1 as a possible D gene (5 bases). Sequences were obtained from memory CD4+ T cells sorted from blood. Sample subset: CD45RA-negative fraction. This receptor was identified in a woman under 40 in good health. The CDR3 DNA sequence: TGCGCCAGCAGCCAGGCGTCCCGGGACGCTGGAGCTAACTATGGCTACACCTTC. Amino acid sequence: CASSQASRDAGANYGYTF.